This is a list of T cell receptor beta chains from one sample in a study of OX40 agonist ivuxolimab in advanced cancers. Assay used: immunoSEQ multiplex PCR; TCRdb lists only in-frame clones, some missing. In the table there are around 38,000 clones, 92% of which are singletons. The specimen was CD4+ or CD8+ T cells sorted from blood, collected in a trial of the OX40 agonist ivuxolimab. These receptors all come from an adult with an advanced solid tumor such as melanoma, head and neck, liver or kidney cancer. The CDR3 runs from the conserved cysteine through the conserved F or W. A D gene is named only where the DNA matches it firmly. A row's size may be missing; if present it is once, few, many or a size class.

cdr3_nt: TGTGCCAGCAGTTCAGTAGCGGGAGCGGAGTTAACCAAAAACATTCAGTACTTC
cdr3_aa: CASSSVAGAELTKNIQYF
d_call: TRBD2
v_call: TRBV13
j_call: TRBJ2-4
cdr3_length: 18
clone_size: NA

cdr3_nt: TGTGCCAGCAGCCAAGGCCCCCGTAAGCGGAGGGCTGAAGCTTTCTTT
cdr3_aa: CASSQGPRKRRAEAFF
d_call: NA
v_call: TRBV14
j_call: TRBJ1-1
cdr3_length: 16
clone_size: once

cdr3_nt: TGCGCCAGCAGCCTTTTCGGCGGGTCCAGCTCCTACGAGCAGTACTTC
cdr3_aa: CASSLFGGSSSYEQYF
d_call: NA
v_call: TRBV4-1
j_call: TRBJ2-7
cdr3_length: 16
clone_size: NA

cdr3_nt: TGTGCCAGCAGCACACTCCTCGGGACAGCGAACACCGGGGAGCTGTTTTTT
cdr3_aa: CASSTLLGTANTGELFF
d_call: TRBD1
v_call: TRBV27
j_call: TRBJ2-2
cdr3_length: 17
clone_size: NA

cdr3_nt: TGCAGCGTTGAAAGACGAGTGCAGCCCGGGACCCAGTACTTC
cdr3_aa: CSVERRVQPGTQYF
d_call: NA
v_call: TRBV29-1
j_call: TRBJ2-5
cdr3_length: 14
clone_size: NA

cdr3_nt: TGTGCCAGCAGGCACAGGGAGGGCAATCAGCCCCAGCATTTT
cdr3_aa: CASRHREGNQPQHF
d_call: NA
v_call: TRBV28
j_call: TRBJ1-5
cdr3_length: 14
clone_size: once

cdr3_nt: TGCGCCAGCAGCCCAGGAAACGAGGATACGCAGTATTTT
cdr3_aa: CASSPGNEDTQYF
d_call: NA
v_call: TRBV4-3
j_call: TRBJ2-3
cdr3_length: 13
clone_size: NA

cdr3_nt: TGCGCCAGCAGTGGGGGGGGTCCCCCTCAGTTCTTC
cdr3_aa: CASSGGGPPQFF
d_call: TRBD2
v_call: TRBV10-2
j_call: TRBJ2-1
cdr3_length: 12
clone_size: NA

cdr3_nt: TGTGCCAGCTCACCAGAAGCATACAATGAGCAGTTCTTC
cdr3_aa: CASSPEAYNEQFF
d_call: NA
v_call: TRBV18
j_call: TRBJ2-1
cdr3_length: 13
clone_size: NA

cdr3_nt: TGTGCCAGTAGTTCGCCGCGAGGGGGCGGCCAAGAGACCCAGTACTTC
cdr3_aa: CASSSPRGGGQETQYF
d_call: TRBD1
v_call: TRBV19
j_call: TRBJ2-5
cdr3_length: 16
clone_size: NA

cdr3_nt: TGTGCCAGCAGTCTCCAGGGGGCTAGGGACACTGAAGCTTTCTTT
cdr3_aa: CASSLQGARDTEAFF
d_call: TRBD1
v_call: TRBV27
j_call: TRBJ1-1
cdr3_length: 15
clone_size: NA

cdr3_nt: TGTGCCAGCAGTGAATTCGTCACAGATACGCAGTATTTT
cdr3_aa: CASSEFVTDTQYF
d_call: NA
v_call: TRBV2
j_call: TRBJ2-3
cdr3_length: 13
clone_size: NA

cdr3_nt: TGTGCCAGCAGCTACCGGGACGGAACAACCTACGAGCAGTACTTC
cdr3_aa: CASSYRDGTTYEQYF
d_call: NA
v_call: TRBV7-9
j_call: TRBJ2-7
cdr3_length: 15
clone_size: NA

cdr3_nt: TGTGCCAGCAGCCACACTACATCAGGGGAGCAGTACTTC
cdr3_aa: CASSHTTSGEQYF
d_call: NA
v_call: TRBV7-9
j_call: TRBJ2-7
cdr3_length: 13
clone_size: few

cdr3_nt: TGTGCCAGTAGTATCTCACTTATAGCGGAAGATACGCAGTATTTT
cdr3_aa: CASSISLIAEDTQYF
d_call: NA
v_call: TRBV19
j_call: TRBJ2-3
cdr3_length: 15
clone_size: NA

cdr3_nt: TGCAGCGTTGAGGGGGGAGGTGCTAATGAAAAACTGTTTTTT
cdr3_aa: CSVEGGGANEKLFF
d_call: NA
v_call: TRBV29-1
j_call: TRBJ1-4
cdr3_length: 14
clone_size: once

cdr3_nt: TGCAGCGTTAGGGGGAGCAAGGGGACTCGCGATGAAGCTTTCTTT
cdr3_aa: CSVRGSKGTRDEAFF
d_call: NA
v_call: TRBV29-1
j_call: TRBJ1-1
cdr3_length: 15
clone_size: NA

cdr3_nt: TGTGCCAGCAGCTTGAGGCGAGACGGTCAGGAGCAGTTCTTC
cdr3_aa: CASSLRRDGQEQFF
d_call: NA
v_call: TRBV5-4
j_call: TRBJ2-1
cdr3_length: 14
clone_size: NA

cdr3_nt: TGCGCCAGCAGTGAGTCGAATATCGGCGGTCAAGAGACCCAGTACTTC
cdr3_aa: CASSESNIGGQETQYF
d_call: NA
v_call: TRBV10-1
j_call: TRBJ2-5
cdr3_length: 16
clone_size: NA

cdr3_nt: TGTGCCAGCAGTGAAGCCAGGTCTGGGGCCAACGTCCTGACTTTC
cdr3_aa: CASSEARSGANVLTF
d_call: NA
v_call: TRBV6-1
j_call: TRBJ2-6
cdr3_length: 15
clone_size: few

cdr3_nt: TGTGCCAGCAGAAAGCGGGGTAGCAATCAGCCCCAGCATTTT
cdr3_aa: CASRKRGSNQPQHF
d_call: NA
v_call: TRBV27
j_call: TRBJ1-5
cdr3_length: 14
clone_size: NA

cdr3_nt: TGTGCCAGCAGTTCCTCGGGCAGGGGGGCATTCTACGAGCAGTACTTC
cdr3_aa: CASSSSGRGAFYEQYF
d_call: NA
v_call: TRBV6-5
j_call: TRBJ2-7
cdr3_length: 16
clone_size: once

cdr3_nt: TGCGCCAGCAGCCCCCTAGGGACTACGGCTATGGGTTACAATGAGCAGTTCTTC
cdr3_aa: CASSPLGTTAMGYNEQFF
d_call: TRBD2
v_call: TRBV4-1
j_call: TRBJ2-1
cdr3_length: 18
clone_size: NA

cdr3_nt: TGTGCCAGCAGTTTAGTATCGGGAACAGGGGCCAACGTCCTGACTTTC
cdr3_aa: CASSLVSGTGANVLTF
d_call: NA
v_call: TRBV27
j_call: TRBJ2-6
cdr3_length: 16
clone_size: NA

cdr3_nt: TGTGCCATCAGGGGAGGGGGACAGAAAAACACCGGGGAGCTGTTTTTT
cdr3_aa: CAIRGGGQKNTGELFF
d_call: NA
v_call: TRBV10-3
j_call: TRBJ2-2
cdr3_length: 16
clone_size: once

cdr3_nt: TGTGCCAGCAGTCCGAAAGGACTAGTTGGGGATGAGCAGTTCTTC
cdr3_aa: CASSPKGLVGDEQFF
d_call: TRBD2
v_call: TRBV28
j_call: TRBJ2-1
cdr3_length: 15
clone_size: once

cdr3_nt: TGTGCCAGTAGTATAACCACCCAGCCCCAGCATTTT
cdr3_aa: CASSITTQPQHF
d_call: NA
v_call: TRBV19
j_call: TRBJ1-5
cdr3_length: 12
clone_size: once

cdr3_nt: TGTGCCAGCAGTTGGGACAGCAATCAGCCCCAGCATTTT
cdr3_aa: CASSWDSNQPQHF
d_call: NA
v_call: TRBV7-9
j_call: TRBJ1-5
cdr3_length: 13
clone_size: NA

cdr3_nt: TGTGCCAGCCGACAGCATCTCGGTGAGACCCAGTACTTC
cdr3_aa: CASRQHLGETQYF
d_call: NA
v_call: TRBV7-8
j_call: TRBJ2-5
cdr3_length: 13
clone_size: NA

cdr3_nt: TGTGCCAGCACCTCCCCCGGACTAGCGGGAGGAAGAACCGGGGAGCTGTTTTTT
cdr3_aa: CASTSPGLAGGRTGELFF
d_call: TRBD2
v_call: TRBV28
j_call: TRBJ2-2
cdr3_length: 18
clone_size: NA

cdr3_nt: TGTGCCAGCTCACCGGGACAGGCAACTAATGAAAAACTGTTTTTT
cdr3_aa: CASSPGQATNEKLFF
d_call: TRBD1
v_call: TRBV18
j_call: TRBJ1-4
cdr3_length: 15
clone_size: once

cdr3_nt: TGTGCCAGCAGTTTATCGCGGTCGGGGTTCAACATTCAGTACTTC
cdr3_aa: CASSLSRSGFNIQYF
d_call: NA
v_call: TRBV27
j_call: TRBJ2-4
cdr3_length: 15
clone_size: NA

cdr3_nt: TGTGCCACCAGCAGTGCTCGGAGGGTCGAGCAGTACTTC
cdr3_aa: CATSSARRVEQYF
d_call: NA
v_call: TRBV15
j_call: TRBJ2-7
cdr3_length: 13
clone_size: NA

cdr3_nt: TGTGCCAGCAGCCCCGACAGACGATTGAACACCGGGGAGCTGTTTTTT
cdr3_aa: CASSPDRRLNTGELFF
d_call: NA
v_call: TRBV7-9
j_call: TRBJ2-2
cdr3_length: 16
clone_size: NA

cdr3_nt: TGTGCCAGCAGCCAAGAAAGGGGGCGGTCTAATGAAAAACTGTTTTTT
cdr3_aa: CASSQERGRSNEKLFF
d_call: TRBD1
v_call: TRBV4-2
j_call: TRBJ1-4
cdr3_length: 16
clone_size: NA

cdr3_nt: TGTGCCAGCAGTCATCCTAGCGGCACATACAATGAGCAGTTCTTC
cdr3_aa: CASSHPSGTYNEQFF
d_call: TRBD2
v_call: TRBV9
j_call: TRBJ2-1
cdr3_length: 15
clone_size: NA

cdr3_nt: TGTGCCAGCAGTTACTCGACAGGGGAGGCCAAAAACATTCAGTACTTC
cdr3_aa: CASSYSTGEAKNIQYF
d_call: TRBD1
v_call: TRBV6-5
j_call: TRBJ2-4
cdr3_length: 16
clone_size: NA

cdr3_nt: TGTGCCAGCAGTTTAGCCGGGTTCGGGCCCCAGCATTTT
cdr3_aa: CASSLAGFGPQHF
d_call: NA
v_call: TRBV27
j_call: TRBJ1-5
cdr3_length: 13
clone_size: NA

cdr3_nt: TGTGCCAGCAGCTTAGCCCGGGGAGGCGGCTACACCTTC
cdr3_aa: CASSLARGGGYTF
d_call: NA
v_call: TRBV13
j_call: TRBJ1-2
cdr3_length: 13
clone_size: NA

cdr3_nt: TGCGCCAGCAGCCAACAGATAGGGGTCATTTCACCCCTCCACTTT
cdr3_aa: CASSQQIGVISPLHF
d_call: NA
v_call: TRBV4-1
j_call: TRBJ1-6
cdr3_length: 15
clone_size: NA

cdr3_nt: TGTGCCAGCAGCTTAGGAAACACCGGGGAGCTGTTTTTT
cdr3_aa: CASSLGNTGELFF
d_call: NA
v_call: TRBV7-3
j_call: TRBJ2-2
cdr3_length: 13
clone_size: NA

cdr3_nt: TGTGCCAGCAGCCTTTCCCCGGGACAGGGGACGAACACCGGGGAGCTGTTTTTT
cdr3_aa: CASSLSPGQGTNTGELFF
d_call: TRBD1
v_call: TRBV7-9
j_call: TRBJ2-2
cdr3_length: 18
clone_size: medium-sized

cdr3_nt: TGTGCCAGCAGCCTCTCGGGGACTCAGCCCCAGCATTTT
cdr3_aa: CASSLSGTQPQHF
d_call: NA
v_call: TRBV5-6
j_call: TRBJ1-5
cdr3_length: 13
clone_size: NA

cdr3_nt: TGTGCCAGCAGTAGACTAGCGGGAGTCGGAGAGACCCAGTACTTC
cdr3_aa: CASSRLAGVGETQYF
d_call: TRBD2
v_call: TRBV6-6
j_call: TRBJ2-5
cdr3_length: 15
clone_size: NA

cdr3_nt: TGTGCCAGCAAACCCCCCCCAGGGGAGACCCAGTACTTC
cdr3_aa: CASKPPPGETQYF
d_call: NA
v_call: TRBV6-6
j_call: TRBJ2-5
cdr3_length: 13
clone_size: NA

cdr3_nt: TGTGCCAGCAGCGCTCGGGACTCCGGTCAAGAGACCCAGTACTTC
cdr3_aa: CASSARDSGQETQYF
d_call: NA
v_call: TRBV7-2
j_call: TRBJ2-5
cdr3_length: 15
clone_size: NA

cdr3_nt: TGTGCCAGCAGTCGCAGGGGACTAGCGGGCTCCTCCTACAATGAGCAGTTCTTC
cdr3_aa: CASSRRGLAGSSYNEQFF
d_call: TRBD2
v_call: TRBV28
j_call: TRBJ2-1
cdr3_length: 18
clone_size: NA

cdr3_nt: TGTGCCAGCAGTTTATTTCCGGATGCCCAGTACTTC
cdr3_aa: CASSLFPDAQYF
d_call: NA
v_call: TRBV28
j_call: TRBJ2-5
cdr3_length: 12
clone_size: NA

cdr3_nt: TGTGCCAGCAGTCCTGAGCCGACCCTAGACTATGGCTACACCTTC
cdr3_aa: CASSPEPTLDYGYTF
d_call: NA
v_call: TRBV27
j_call: TRBJ1-2
cdr3_length: 15
clone_size: NA